This T cell receptor beta chain was identified during a study of blood T cell repertoires in COVID-19. The wider study: Some COVID-19 samples were acute and others convalescent; all came from the United States, Italy and Spain.

Profiling relied on immunoSEQ multiplex PCR, and the TCRdb table lists in-frame clones only, not all of them. The profile shows over 95,000 clones, 70% to 90% of them singletons. The germline CDR1 and CDR2 sequences are LNHDA and SQIVND (reference sequence). The germline V and J ends were trimmed by 6 bases and 4 bases, with 12 bases remaining between them. The CDR3 runs 13 residues. This sequence joins TRBV19 and TRBJ1-1, with D possibly TRBD1 on 5 matching bases. This sequence originates from a woman aged 65 to 85 who had recovered from COVID-19. Material for sequencing was peripheral blood. The CDR3 sequence: CASSNSGRTEAFF. The CDR3 bases are TGTGCCAGTAGCAATTCAGGGCGCACTGAAGCTTTCTTT. The complete variable domain, with remaining parts taken from reference TRBV19 and TRBJ1-1, reads DGGITQSPKYLFRKEGQNVTLSCEQNLNHDAMYWYRQDPGQGLRLIYYSQIVNDFQKGDIAEGYSVSREKKESFPLTVTSAQKNPTAFYLCASSNSGRTEAFFGQGTRLTVV.